This T cell receptor beta chain emerged from a study of blood T cells in healthy people across ages (dated by TCRdb to the mid-2010s). For the study in its entirety: In model experiments, roughly one uniquely barcoded TCR beta cDNA molecule per two T cells was captured by template switching. The study measured age-related changes in TCR beta repertoire diversity using deep sequencing normalized with unique cDNA molecular identifiers. The donors were divided into four age groups: young (average approximately 16 years), middle-aged (about 41), aged (about 56) and long-lived (82). To avoid experimental bias, donors of different ages were randomly spread across the sequencing lanes. The study analyzed two additional independent replicas of 1 million unique cDNA reads from the same blood draw for two donors, one aged 18 to 29 and one aged 80 or older.

V is pared back by 2 bases and J by 6 bases, with 15 bases lying between the germline termini. CDR1 and CDR2 were assigned from the germline V gene as SGHRS and YFSETQ. The CDR3 contains 15 residues, cysteine and phenylalanine counted. The retained sequence is limited to the CDR3, 45 bases, with the frame set at the first base. The library was made by 5' RACE. Instrument on record: Illumina HiSeq 2500. A second PCR of roughly 7 to 11 cycles was performed with a sample-barcoded 5' primer and a J-beta primer mix. A unique molecular identifier was introduced onto each TCR beta cDNA molecule by a template-switch 5' adaptor carrying 12 random nucleotides. Each sample yielded at least 3 million CDR3-containing paired-end reads. First-strand cDNA was synthesized from all RNA with the Mint cDNA synthesis kit, primed by a TRBC-specific oligonucleotide. All cDNA was treated with uracil-DNA glycosylase and then went through a first 18-cycle PCR with the universal primers M1SS and BC2_uni_R. Per the source publication's procedure: Each sample was normalized by randomly selecting 1 million high-quality reads, each carrying a distinct molecular identifier. Reads sharing molecular identifiers were discarded rather than binned into consensus sequences. MiTCR, run with a Q25 quality threshold and the strictest error-elimination algorithm, handled CDR3 identification, clonotype clustering and error correction. A nonparametric unseen species model with Euler transformation was used to estimate lower-bound total TCR beta diversity. Through fastp at Q25 and MiXCR, TCRdb rebuilt clones from the public reads, retaining in-frame beta chains. Rows with a matching CDR3 protein are joined into one entry that keeps the most common DNA and genes. TCRdb's processing, not the authors', yielded these V and J calls. Present in this sample are hundreds of thousands of distinct CDR3 sequences, about 53% of which were seen just once. Of the sample, approximately 40% falls within the top ten clones.

The paper as a whole reports these results and caveats: The long-lived group showed more naive CD4+ T cells, fewer expanded clones and increased TCR diversity than the aged group, suggesting age selection. As age increased, observed TCR beta diversity per million T cells dropped in a roughly linear way, and a significant reduction was already evident by age about 40. Donor CMV infection status was unknown, potentially confounding age-related changes in expanded clonotypes. Conclusive comparison of naive and antigen-experienced compartments was prevented by the profiling of bulk unsorted PBMCs. Estimates of total diversity based on one million sequenced T cells were regarded as lower bounds and as underestimates. A strong correlation was found between observed TCR beta diversity and the percentage of naive T cells measured by flow cytometry.

Donors were a few dozen systemically healthy Caucasian individuals from Russia aged roughly 6 to 100 years. Each donor gave approximately 9.3 milliliters of peripheral blood, collected into EDTA-treated Vacutainer tubes. Ficoll-Paque density-gradient centrifugation was used to isolate PBMCs, with at least 7 million per sample. Trizol reagent was used to extract total RNA from the PBMCs, yielding at least 5 micrograms per sample. The percentages of naive CD45RAhigh/CD27high T cells were determined by flow cytometry on a PBMC aliquot from every donor. This clonotype was observed a single time. Its binding antigen is unknown. Qualities for individual bases were not recorded, and no much larger clone is one base off. A single read offers scant evidence.

The sample taken for sequencing was blood. The chain couples TRBV5-1 to TRBJ2-1; a tentative D call is TRBD2 (5 bases match). This receptor was obtained from an elderly man in good health. The DNA sequence is TGCGCCAGCAGCTTCTCGCAGGAGGCGATCAATGAGCAGTTCTTC. It encodes CASSFSQEAINEQFF.